A selection of T cell receptor beta chains follows, all from one sample in a study of OX40 agonist ivuxolimab in advanced cancers. The method was immunoSEQ multiplex PCR; TCRdb's version includes in-frame clones alone and lacks a portion of them. The sample has tens of thousands of clones, about four fifths seen once. The sequenced sample was CD4+ or CD8+ T cells sorted from blood, obtained in a trial of the OX40 agonist ivuxolimab. The source of these receptors is an adult with an advanced solid tumor such as melanoma, head and neck, liver or kidney cancer. The CDR3 runs from the conserved cysteine through the conserved F or W. A D gene is named only where the DNA matches it firmly. A row's size may be missing; if present it is once, few, many or a size class.

j_gene | v_gene | abundance | d_gene | CDR3aa | CDR3nt
TRBJ2-7 | TRBV9 | once | . | CASSFGGLAGYEQYF | TGTGCCAGCAGCTTCGGAGGACTCGCCGGCTACGAGCAGTACTTC
TRBJ1-2 | TRBV25-1 | . | TRBD1 | CASRSGGGGYTF | TGTGCCAGCAGATCAGGGGGGGGTGGCTACACCTTC
TRBJ1-6 | TRBV19 | few | TRBD1 | CASSISGQENLYNSPLHF | TGTGCCAGTAGTATATCGGGACAGGAGAATCTCTATAATTCACCCCTCCACTTT
TRBJ1-4 | TRBV5-1 | many | . | CASSPGTGAKLQEKLFF | TGCGCCAGCAGCCCGGGTACGGGGGCGAAGTTACAAGAAAAACTGTTTTTT
TRBJ2-1 | TRBV30 | . | TRBD1 | CAWRPGQGYNEQFF | TGTGCCTGGAGGCCGGGACAGGGGTACAATGAGCAGTTCTTC
TRBJ2-1 | TRBV4-1 | . | . | CASSQDLLTTYVHEQFF | TGCGCCAGCAGCCAAGATCTTTTGACTACCTACGTCCATGAGCAGTTCTTC
TRBJ1-4 | TRBV7-3 | . | . | CASSLTPVHRLEKLFF | TGTGCCAGCAGCTTAACTCCCGTCCACCGACTAGAGAAACTGTTTTTT
TRBJ2-3 | TRBV27 | . | TRBD2 | CASTPRVAGSNTDTQYF | TGTGCCAGCACCCCCAGGGTAGCGGGGTCAAACACAGATACGCAGTATTTT
TRBJ2-2 | TRBV19 | . | . | CASGWTENTGELFF | TGTGCCAGCGGATGGACGGAAAACACCGGGGAGCTGTTTTTT
TRBJ2-5 | TRBV13 | . | TRBD2 | CASSYRLAGEKETQYF | TGTGCCAGCAGCTACCGACTAGCGGGGGAAAAAGAGACCCAGTACTTC
TRBJ1-1 | TRBV28 | once | TRBD1 | CASIGQGNEAFF | TGTGCCAGCATTGGACAGGGGAACGAAGCTTTCTTT
TRBJ2-7 | TRBV18 | . | . | CAPPAPTDHYEQYF | TGTGCCCCACCCGCCCCGACAGACCACTACGAGCAGTACTTC
TRBJ1-5 | TRBV4-1 | . | . | CASSQVRAGNQPQHF | TGCGCCAGCAGCCAAGTCCGGGCCGGTAATCAGCCCCAGCATTTT
TRBJ1-1 | TRBV4-2 | . | . | CASSPNSGTEAFF | TGTGCCAGCAGCCCCAATTCCGGGACTGAAGCTTTCTTT
TRBJ2-3 | TRBV4-1 | . | TRBD2 | CASGHLAGGTDTQYF | TGCGCCAGCGGTCATCTAGCGGGGGGGACAGATACGCAGTATTTT
TRBJ1-6 | TRBV29-1 | . | TRBD1 | CSARFGTENSPLHF | TGCAGCGCCAGGTTTGGGACAGAGAATTCACCCCTCCACTTT
TRBJ1-5 | TRBV11-2 | . | TRBD1 | CASSRAGTGGSQPQHF | TGTGCCAGCAGTCGTGCCGGGACAGGGGGGAGTCAGCCCCAGCATTTT
TRBJ2-1 | TRBV19 | medium-sized | . | CASSIVGNEQFF | TGTGCCAGTAGTATAGTGGGTAATGAGCAGTTCTTC
TRBJ1-5 | TRBV28 | . | . | CASSDDRGGQPQHF | TGTGCCAGCAGTGATGATAGGGGGGGTCAGCCCCAGCATTTT
TRBJ2-4 | TRBV27 | . | TRBD1 | CASSLSGTGVKRNIQYF | TGTGCCAGCAGTCTCTCCGGGACAGGGGTCAAGCGAAACATTCAGTACTTC
TRBJ1-2 | TRBV9 | . | TRBD1 | CASSVDGRADRDRGYTF | TGTGCCAGCAGCGTGGACGGCAGGGCGGACAGGGACAGGGGCTACACCTTC
TRBJ1-5 | TRBV6-6 | . | . | CASSPRVVIDQPQHF | TGTGCCAGCAGTCCCCGGGTGGTTATAGATCAGCCCCAGCATTTT
TRBJ2-3 | TRBV28 | . | . | CASSLSIPTTDTQYF | TGTGCCAGCAGTTTATCCATACCGACCACAGATACGCAGTATTTT
TRBJ1-2 | TRBV27 | . | TRBD1 | CASSPGTGLTYGYTF | TGTGCCAGCAGTCCAGGGACAGGATTGACCTATGGCTACACCTTC
TRBJ1-2 | TRBV27 | . | TRBD1 | CASMARGQGAGGYTF | TGTGCCAGCATGGCGAGGGGACAGGGGGCCGGTGGCTACACCTTC
TRBJ1-2 | TRBV5-4 | . | . | CASSLVRVNYGYTF | TGTGCCAGCAGCTTGGTGCGAGTTAACTATGGCTACACCTTC
TRBJ1-1 | TRBV5-1 | once | . | CASSLAVMNTEAFF | TGCGCCAGCAGCTTGGCCGTTATGAACACTGAAGCTTTCTTT
TRBJ2-7 | TRBV4-1 | . | TRBD2 | CASSQQGGPSYEQYF | TGCGCCAGCAGCCAGCAGGGAGGGCCCTCCTACGAGCAGTACTTC
TRBJ1-1 | TRBV6-5 | . | . | CASSYSQGPMNTEAFF | TGTGCCAGCAGTTACTCGCAGGGACCCATGAACACTGAAGCTTTCTTT
TRBJ2-4 | TRBV6-1 | . | TRBD1 | CASNGDRLAKNIQYF | TGTGCCAGCAACGGGGACAGGTTAGCCAAAAACATTCAGTACTTC
TRBJ2-2 | TRBV19 | . | TRBD2 | CASLTSGGADTGELFF | TGTGCCAGCCTGACTAGCGGGGGGGCGGACACCGGGGAGCTGTTTTTT
TRBJ2-5 | TRBV27 | . | . | CASSSPRGLETQYF | TGTGCCAGCAGTTCCCCTAGGGGGTTGGAGACCCAGTACTTC
TRBJ1-1 | TRBV2 | few | . | CASSERSVNTEAFF | TGTGCCAGCAGTGAACGTTCGGTAAACACTGAAGCTTTCTTT
TRBJ1-2 | TRBV7-9 | . | . | CASSSVHRLYGYTF | TGTGCCAGCAGCTCAGTTCACAGGCTCTATGGCTACACCTTC
TRBJ1-2 | TRBV4-3 | . | TRBD1 | CASSQGQLGYTF | TGCGCCAGCAGCCAGGGACAGCTCGGCTACACCTTC
TRBJ2-7 | TRBV5-6 | . | . | CASSLGGADYEQYF | TGTGCCAGCAGCTTGGGAGGGGCCGACTACGAGCAGTACTTC
TRBJ1-3 | TRBV2 | . | . | CASRTVNTIYF | TGTGCCAGCCGGACAGTTAACACCATATATTTT
TRBJ1-1 | TRBV19 | . | TRBD1 | CASTPGGLNTEAFF | TGTGCCAGTACACCAGGGGGCCTGAACACTGAAGCTTTCTTT
TRBJ1-3 | TRBV13 | . | . | CASTLGLRGNTIYF | TGTGCCAGCACCTTAGGGCTTCGTGGAAACACCATATATTTT
TRBJ2-1 | TRBV14 | . | . | CASSQVSGIAYNEQFF | TGTGCCAGCAGCCAAGTAAGTGGGATCGCCTACAATGAGCAGTTCTTC
TRBJ2-5 | TRBV4-2 | . | . | CASSQGGTAVQETQYF | TGTGCCAGCAGCCAAGGCGGGACAGCCGTACAAGAGACCCAGTACTTC
TRBJ1-6 | TRBV6-1 | . | . | CASSEARGYNSPLHF | TGTGCCAGCAGTGAGGCCAGGGGCTATAATTCACCCCTCCACTTT
TRBJ1-4 | TRBV28 | . | . | CASSPMDRLTTNEKLFF | TGTGCCAGCAGTCCGATGGACAGACTTACAACTAATGAAAAACTGTTTTTT
TRBJ1-1 | TRBV11-2 | . | . | CASSSDGDMNTEAFF | TGTGCCAGCAGCTCCGACGGGGACATGAACACTGAAGCTTTCTTT
TRBJ2-1 | TRBV4-2 | . | TRBD2 | CASSPQGGTSLSDEQFF | TGTGCCAGCAGCCCCCAAGGTGGGACTAGTCTTTCGGATGAGCAGTTCTTC
TRBJ1-3 | TRBV1 | . | . | CTSSQDRGTTRGNTIYF | TGCACCAGCAGCCAGGACAGGGGAACGACGCGGGGAAACACCATATATTTT
TRBJ1-2 | TRBV13 | . | . | CASSLPTGAAGYTF | TGTGCCAGCAGCTTACCTACTGGGGCGGCGGGCTACACCTTC
TRBJ1-5 | TRBV7-9 | . | . | CASNPILGNQPQHF | TGTGCCAGCAACCCCATACTAGGCAATCAGCCCCAGCATTTT
TRBJ2-5 | TRBV27 | . | TRBD1 | CASSLEYGTGETQYF | TGTGCCAGCAGTTTAGAGTACGGGACAGGGGAGACCCAGTACTTC
TRBJ2-7 | TRBV4-1 | . | . | CASSHASQGHYEQYF | TGCGCCAGCAGCCACGCTTCACAGGGACACTACGAGCAGTACTTC
TRBJ2-7 | TRBV7-2 | . | TRBD2 | CASSLALAGGYEQYF | TGTGCCAGCAGCTTAGCACTAGCGGGGGGGTACGAGCAGTACTTC
TRBJ1-2 | TRBV9 | . | . | CASSVGGSNYGYTF | TGTGCCAGCAGCGTAGGAGGGTCTAACTATGGCTACACCTTC
TRBJ2-3 | TRBV12-5 | . | TRBD1 | CASGLDYRGTGDTQYF | TGTGCTAGTGGTTTGGATTACAGGGGCACCGGAGATACGCAGTATTTT
TRBJ2-3 | TRBV19 | once | . | CASRQQGDTQYF | TGTGCCAGTAGGCAACAGGGAGATACGCAGTATTTT
TRBJ1-6 | TRBV28 | . | . | CASTVSGGKRSPYNSPLHF | TGTGCCAGCACCGTTTCCGGCGGCAAACGCTCGCCCTATAATTCACCCCTCCACTTT
TRBJ2-1 | TRBV7-3 | . | TRBD2 | CASSLGRGGNEQFF | TGTGCCAGCAGCTTAGGGAGGGGCGGGAATGAGCAGTTCTTC